This entry concerns a single T cell receptor (beta chain). This CDR3 is also generated by other DNA sequences in the sample. V dropped 3 bases and J dropped 4 bases, with 10 bases sitting between them. CDR1 and CDR2 from the germline V gene are MNHEY and SMNVEV (reference sequence). This CDR3 spans 13 amino acids. The source of the sample is a study of cytomegalovirus exposure and HLA in healthy donors. Study-level background: The roughly 120 validation repertoires, a later analysis reported, used the same platform as the approximately 670 repertoires from the first cohort.

TCRdb's table, derived via immunoSEQ multiplex PCR, lists solely in-frame clones and lacks some. The sample has under 150,000 clones, roughly nine tenths seen once; the top ten hold under 3%. This TCR was sampled from a man younger than 35 in good health and CMV-seronegative. What was sequenced was PBMCs. The rearrangement links TRBV27 to TRBJ2-7, with D tentatively TRBD1 (7 bases). CDR3 nucleotide sequence: TGTGCCAGCAGTTTGTCAGGGGGGTACGAGCAGTACTTC. It translates to CASSLSGGYEQYF.